This TCR beta chain was captured in a study of CD8+ T cells in alopecia areata. At the level of the study: Tofacitinib administration persisted for 6 to 18 months, succeeded by 6 months off drug. Percent of scalp involved defined treated patients' severity scores. The study, taken as a whole, reports: Relative to mice, TCR sharing across patients was less clear, a difference possibly HLA-related. One nonresponder leaves baseline CD8+ expansion's link to response uncertain.

Indicated treatment: oral pan-JAK inhibitor, 5-10 mg twice daily. This clone was seen ten or more times. The antigen is undetermined. Extraction of RNA preceded its reverse transcription into cDNA, which served as the sequencing template. Profiled with immunoSEQ multiplex PCR; TCRdb holds only in-frame clones, not every one. The sample includes 140,000 to 150,000 clones, nearly 55% of them seen just once. Germline CDR1 is SGHAT and CDR2 is FQNNGV. With 6 bases removed from V and 8 bases from J, the gap between germline ends came to 11 bases. The CDR3 has 12 amino acids. The sequence came from a human donor with alopecia areata. The V gene is TRBV11-2, the J gene TRBJ2-1; D not resolved. This specimen consisted of CD8+ T cells sorted from blood, obtained at week 4, from a patient treated with tofacitinib. The CDR3 protein is CASRLTAHEQFF. Here the CDR3 DNA reads TGTGCCAGCAGGTTGACGGCCCATGAGCAGTTCTTC.